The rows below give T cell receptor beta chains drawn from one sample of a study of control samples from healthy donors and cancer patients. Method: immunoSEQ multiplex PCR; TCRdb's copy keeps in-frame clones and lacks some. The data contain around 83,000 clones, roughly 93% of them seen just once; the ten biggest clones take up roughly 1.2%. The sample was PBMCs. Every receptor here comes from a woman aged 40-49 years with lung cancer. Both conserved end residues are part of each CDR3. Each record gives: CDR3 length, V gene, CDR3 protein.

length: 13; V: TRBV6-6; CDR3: CASSYGGYTEAFF
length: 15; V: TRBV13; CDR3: CASSSALTGTTEAFF
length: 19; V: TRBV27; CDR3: CASSFLVPGGQPPYNEQFF
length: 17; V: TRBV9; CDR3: CASSPGVRGTLGNTIYF
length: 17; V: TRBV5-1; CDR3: CASSFGTVLQGDTEAFF
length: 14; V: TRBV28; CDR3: CASSLPVGNQPQHF
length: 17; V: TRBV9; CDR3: CASSVVPLGQDRYGYTF
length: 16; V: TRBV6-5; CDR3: CASSYLGQGSSYEQYF
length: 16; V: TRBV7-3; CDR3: CASSLRGGGSTDTQYF
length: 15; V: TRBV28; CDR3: CASSFSGQLKETQYF
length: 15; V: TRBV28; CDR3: CASTRGLAETYEQYF
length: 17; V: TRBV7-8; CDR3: CASSLRWGSKRAETQYF
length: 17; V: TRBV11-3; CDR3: CASSLRPTVRDTGELFF
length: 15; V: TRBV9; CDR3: CASSPFREVPYEQYF
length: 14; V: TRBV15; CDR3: CATSLGLVGYEQYF
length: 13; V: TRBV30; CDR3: CAWTRTRATEAFF
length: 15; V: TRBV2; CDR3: CASSEPLTGGRGYTF
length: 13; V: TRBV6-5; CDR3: CASSYTLTGELFF
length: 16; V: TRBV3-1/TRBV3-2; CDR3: CASSQDLREKAYEQYF
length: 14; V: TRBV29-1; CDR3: CSVAPGTLNTEAFF